What follows are 26 T cell receptor beta chains derived from one specimen sequenced in a study of T-cell memory formation after mild COVID-19. Each CDR3 protein gets one entry after TCRdb re-called the 5' RACE reads with MiXCR. Here the sample spans some 440,000 distinct CDR3 sequences, approximately 25% being singletons. Sequencing was done on a sample of PBMCs or a T cell subset sorted from them (not recorded which). The receptors here all came from an adult woman who had mild COVID-19 (a few samples of this study predate the infection). Cell type and time point are not known.

V and J are TRBV30 and TRBJ2-7; 7 bases match TRBD1. Germline V gives CDR1 GTSNPN, CDR2 SVGIG (reference sequence). Trimming cost V 2 bases and J 4 bases; bases outside gene matches: 8. The CDR3 is made up of 14 amino acids. CDR3 nucleotides: TGTGCCTGGAGTCCCATTGGGACAGAGTACGAGCAGTACTTC. It translates to CAWSPIGTEYEQYF.

V gene TRBV25-1 combines with J gene TRBJ2-7, with 9 nucleotides matching TRBD1. Germline V gene lookup returns CDR1 MGHDK and CDR2 SYGVNS. This CDR3 is built from 15 residues. V was clipped by 3 bases and J by 3 bases; unmatched bases: 6. CDR3 in amino acids: CASSDFGTGNYEQYF. In nucleotides, the CDR3 is TGTGCCAGCAGTGATTTTGGGACAGGGAACTACGAGCAGTACTTC.

The chain links TRBV10-3 to TRBJ2-7; D gene ambiguous. Germline V gene sequence: CDR1 ENHRY, CDR2 SYGVKD. V lost 2 bases to trimming and J lost 2 bases, with 7 bases between them. The CDR3 runs to 13 residues. The CDR3: CAISEGVPYEQYF. The CDR3 DNA reads as TGTGCCATCAGTGAGGGGGTACCCTACGAGCAGTACTTC.

This clonotype was observed many times. The V and J genes are TRBV12-3 or TRBV12-4 and TRBJ2-1, with D possibly being TRBD1 (6 bases). CDR3 length equals 14 residues. Between the trimmed V and J ends, which lost 5 bases and 3 bases, there was a span of 11 bases. This chain's CDR3 is CASSLLQGYNEQFF. The DNA of the CDR3 is TGTGCCAGCAGTCTTCTACAGGGCTACAATGAGCAGTTCTTC.

This chain uses TRBV11-2 with TRBJ2-3; TRBD2 aligns across 12 bases. The CDR3 length is 17 residues. Trimming cost V 5 bases and J 0 bases; bases outside gene matches: 6. CDR1 is SGHAT and CDR2 is FQNNGV in the germline V gene. The CDR3 DNA sequence: TGTGCCAGCAGCCAGCCCACTAGCGGGGGGAGCACAGATACGCAGTATTTT. Translated: CASSQPTSGGSTDTQYF.

The chain links TRBV12-3 or TRBV12-4 to TRBJ2-7; 11 bases fit TRBD1. The CDR3 contains 13 residues. The V segment lost 6 bases and the J segment 7 bases; nucleotides outside the gene matches: 5. The CDR3: CASSSDRGREQYF. The CDR3 DNA follows: TGTGCCAGCAGCTCGGACAGGGGGCGGGAGCAGTACTTC.

V is TRBV3-1 and J is TRBJ2-7, with D possibly TRBD2 on 6 matching bases. Germline V gives CDR1 LGHDT, CDR2 YNNKEL (reference sequence). The CDR3 is 18 residues long. V shed 4 bases and J shed 1 base, with 23 bases lying between them. CDR3 sequence (DNA): TGTGCCAGCAGCCGACTCCTCGGACCGGGACTCATATCCTACGAGCAGTACTTC. This sequence encodes CASSRLLGPGLISYEQYF.

The V call is TRBV9, the J call TRBJ2-1, with TRBD2 matching 8 bases. After removal of 0 bases from V and 10 bases from J, the junction contained 6 bases not matched to a gene. The CDR3 length is 14 residues. Per germline, CDR1 SGDLS and CDR2 YYNGEE. CDR3 nucleotide sequence: TGTGCCAGCAGCGTAGTGGGATCGGGAGGGGAGCAGTTCTTC. Amino acids: CASSVVGSGGEQFF. The full variable domain, with the rest looked up from reference TRBV9 and TRBJ2-1, is DSGVTQTPKHLITATGQRVTLRCSPRSGDLSVYWYQQSLDQGLQFLIQYYNGEERAKGNILERFSAQQFPDLHSELNLSSLELGDSALYFCASSVVGSGGEQFFGPGTRLTVL.

The rearrangement links TRBV19 to TRBJ1-1, with D perhaps TRBD1 (5 bases). CDR3 size: 13 residues. The germline V and J ends were trimmed by 3 bases and 4 bases, with 9 bases remaining between them. CDR1 and CDR2 (germline): LNHDA, SQIVND (reference sequence). In DNA form, the CDR3 reads TGTGCCAGTAGTATCCGGGGGAGCACTGAAGCTTTCTTT. Protein sequence: CASSIRGSTEAFF.

This clonotype was picked up a small number of times. The chain employs TRBV15 and TRBJ2-7; 7 bases map to TRBD1. Looked up from germline, CDR1 is LNHNV and CDR2 is YYDKDF (reference sequence). V shed 1 base and J 6 bases; nucleotides not matched to a gene: 12. The CDR3 covers 16 residues. DNA of the CDR3: TGTGCCACCAGCAGAGTGACAGGGTCAGTGTCTTCCGAGCAGTACTTC. Translation gives CATSRVTGSVSSEQYF.

The chain joins TRBV5-1 to TRBJ2-4; a weak D match, TRBD1 (6 bases). Germline V gives CDR1 SGHRS, CDR2 YFSETQ. The CDR3 is 14 residues long. V gave up 3 bases and J gave up 4 bases, with 11 bases separating them. CDR3 DNA sequence: TGCGCCAGCAGCTCCGGACAGAGTAAAAACATTCAGTACTTC. Translating gives CASSSGQSKNIQYF.

The gene calls are TRBV3-1 and TRBJ2-7; tentatively, D is TRBD1 (5 bases). V dropped 3 bases and J dropped 1 base, with 13 bases sitting between them. CDR1 is LGHDT, CDR2 YNNKEL, per germline (reference sequence). The CDR3 loop spans 15 amino acids. Here the CDR3 DNA reads TGTGCCAGCAGCCATGGGGCAGGGTGGTCCTACGAGCAGTACTTC. Translation gives CASSHGAGWSYEQYF.

The chain joins TRBV20-1 to TRBJ2-1, with TRBD1 as a possible D gene (5 bases). CDR1 and CDR2 from the germline V gene are DFQATT and SNEGSKA (reference sequence). V dropped 2 bases and J dropped 2 bases, with 13 bases sitting between them. The CDR3 runs to 15 residues. The CDR3 DNA is TGCAGTGCTAGACTGCTCAGGGAAACCTACAATGAGCAGTTCTTC. This codes for CSARLLRETYNEQFF.

The chain links TRBV6-1 to TRBJ1-1; 7 bases map to TRBD1. V was clipped by 5 bases and J by 8 bases; unmatched bases: 8. The CDR3 length is 13 residues. The germline V gene encodes CDR1 MNHNS and CDR2 SASEGT. CDR3: CASSFGQAVEAFF. The CDR3 DNA follows: TGTGCCAGCAGTTTCGGACAGGCCGTCGAAGCTTTCTTT.

The V gene is TRBV6-4, the J gene TRBJ2-3; TRBD2 aligns across 9 bases. Trimming took 8 bases from V and 6 from J; bases not matched to a gene: 9. Germline-derived CDR1 and CDR2 are MRHNA and SNTAGT. CDR3 length: 14 residues. The CDR3 nucleotides are TGTGCCAGCGCGGCGGGGGGGCCGGGGGATACGCAGTATTTT. Its protein is CASAAGGPGDTQYF.

This clonotype was counted between two and nine times. V is TRBV25-1 and J is TRBJ2-2, with D perhaps assigned TRBD1 or TRBD2 (6 bases each). The CDR3 is 21 amino acids. Germline loops: CDR1 MGHDK, CDR2 SYGVNS. Trimming removed 3 bases from V and 6 bases from J, with 32 bases in between. Here the CDR3 reads CASSEPSGSMMGGRFAGELFF. CDR3 coding DNA: TGTGCCAGCAGTGAGCCTTCCGGGTCGATGATGGGGGGCCGGTTTGCCGGGGAGCTGTTTTTT.

This clonotype was picked up a small number of times. CDR3 nucleotides: TGTGCCAGCAGCAAGAGGGGTGGTAGAAACACCATATATTTT. This sequence encodes CASSKRGGRNTIYF. This chain uses TRBV7-2 with TRBJ1-3; a possible D gene is TRBD1 (5 bases). CDR1 and CDR2 (germline): SGHTA, FQGNSA. This CDR3 has 14 residues. Trimming cost V 5 bases and J 5 bases, with 13 bases left between them. The variable domain in full, completed from reference TRBV7-2 and TRBJ1-3, reads GAGVSQSPSNKVTEKGKDVELRCDPISGHTALYWYRQSLGQGLEFLIYFQGNSAPDKSGLPSDRFSAERTGGSVSTLTIQRTQQEDSAVYLCASSKRGGRNTIYFGEGSWLTVV.

The chain couples TRBV6-1 to TRBJ1-5; TRBD1 is a possible D gene (5 bases). With 2 bases removed from V and 5 bases from J, the gap between germline ends came to 13 bases. The CDR3 consists of 15 residues. The germline gives CDR1 MNHNS, CDR2 SASEGT. The CDR3 coding sequence is TGTGCCAGCAGTGAACCTGTCAGGGTTTATCAGCCCCAGCATTTT. This gives the protein CASSEPVRVYQPQHF.

V is TRBV7-2 and J is TRBJ2-2; tentatively, D is TRBD1 or TRBD2 (6 bases each). Germline CDR1 and CDR2: SGHTA and FQGNSA. This CDR3 spans 15 amino acids. V was cut by 3 bases and J by 2 bases, with 10 bases left in between. The CDR3 here is CASSFRGLNTGELFF. The CDR3 DNA follows: TGTGCCAGCAGCTTTCGGGGGCTTAACACCGGGGAGCTGTTTTTT.

The genes are TRBV9 and TRBJ2-1; TRBD2 matches at 9 bases. The J segment lost 4 bases and the V segment lost 0 bases, leaving 5 bases of the junction unmatched. This CDR3 comprises 16 residues. Germline V gene lookup returns CDR1 SGDLS and CDR2 YYNGEE. CDR3 in DNA: TGTGCCAGCAGCGTAGCGGGGGCGGGGGGGTACAATGAGCAGTTCTTC. This translates into CASSVAGAGGYNEQFF. The full variable domain, rest sourced from reference TRBV9 and TRBJ2-1, is DSGVTQTPKHLITATGQRVTLRCSPRSGDLSVYWYQQSLDQGLQFLIQYYNGEERAKGNILERFSAQQFPDLHSELNLSSLELGDSALYFCASSVAGAGGYNEQFFGPGTRLTVL.

This sequence joins TRBV7-9 and TRBJ2-1; possibly TRBD1 or TRBD2 for D (6 bases each). The CDR3 runs 16 residues. The germline V gene encodes CDR1 SEHNR and CDR2 FQNEAQ (reference sequence). The V end lost 5 bases, the J end lost 4 bases, and 18 bases lay between the germline ends. The CDR3 loop reads CASSQGSGESYNEQFF. The CDR3 DNA follows: TGTGCCAGCAGCCAGGGGTCGGGGGAGTCATACAATGAGCAGTTCTTC.

The chain combines TRBV20-1 with TRBJ2-7; D is tentatively TRBD1 or TRBD2 (5 bases each). The V end was cut by 1 base, the J end by 5 bases, with 12 bases between. This CDR3 has 13 residues. The germline V gene has CDR1 DFQATT and CDR2 SNEGSKA (reference sequence). The CDR3 region has the DNA TGCAGTGCTAGAGCGGGGCCCGGCGACGAGCAGTACTTC. Translating it yields CSARAGPGDEQYF.

This clonotype has just a few counts. The chain is built from TRBV2 and TRBJ2-7; 9 positions agree with TRBD2. V trimming: 7 bases; J trimming: 3 bases; junction bases outside the gene matches: 7. Germline CDR1 reads SNHLY; CDR2 reads FYNNEI. This CDR3 is built from 14 residues. The CDR3 coding sequence is TGTGCCAGCAAACCGGGACTAGCTGGCTACGAGCAGTACTTC. This encodes CASKPGLAGYEQYF.

This clonotype has a handful of counts. The J gene is TRBJ2-1, the V gene TRBV7-3, with 11 nucleotides matching TRBD2. The CDR3 loop spans 16 amino acids. Germline CDR1 reads SGHTA; CDR2 reads FQGTGA. V was clipped by 10 bases and J by 4 bases; unmatched bases: 12. CDR3 sequence reads: CATAKLAGGGYNEQFF. Written as DNA, the CDR3 is TGTGCCACCGCGAAGCTAGCGGGGGGAGGGTACAATGAGCAGTTCTTC.

This clonotype was seen a handful of times. The chain carries TRBV28 and TRBJ2-2; TRBD1 matches 10 bases. Germline loops: CDR1 MDHEN, CDR2 SYDVKM. The CDR3 extends over 19 amino acids. Trimming cost V 9 bases and J 3 bases; bases outside gene matches: 19. The CDR3, as DNA: TGTGCCAGTCAATTCCCCGGGACAGGGGTCCTGGAGGACACCGGGGAGCTGTTTTTT. This sequence encodes CASQFPGTGVLEDTGELFF.

The V and J genes are TRBV7-9 and TRBJ2-1, with unresolved D. CDR1 is SEHNR and CDR2 is FQNEAQ in the germline V gene (reference sequence). The CDR3 is made up of 18 amino acids. The V end was cut by 4 bases, the J end by 4 bases, with 23 bases between. The CDR3 region is CASSSRVSTANFYNEQFF. Here the CDR3 DNA reads TGTGCCAGCAGCTCCCGTGTCTCGACGGCGAACTTTTACAATGAGCAGTTCTTC.